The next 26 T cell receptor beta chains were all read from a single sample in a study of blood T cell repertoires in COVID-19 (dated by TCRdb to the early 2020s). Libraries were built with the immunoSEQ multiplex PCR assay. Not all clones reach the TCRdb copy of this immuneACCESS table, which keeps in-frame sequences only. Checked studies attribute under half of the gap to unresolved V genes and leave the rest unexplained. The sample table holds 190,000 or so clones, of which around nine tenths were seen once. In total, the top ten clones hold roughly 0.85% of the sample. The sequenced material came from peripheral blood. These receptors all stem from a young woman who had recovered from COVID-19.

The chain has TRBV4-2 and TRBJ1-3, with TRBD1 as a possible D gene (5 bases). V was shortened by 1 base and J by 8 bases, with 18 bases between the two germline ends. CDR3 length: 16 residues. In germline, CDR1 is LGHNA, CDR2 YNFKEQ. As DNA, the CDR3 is TGTGCCAGCAGCCAAGCCCCGGGGGGTCCCGCAGACACCATATATTTT. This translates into CASSQAPGGPADTIYF.

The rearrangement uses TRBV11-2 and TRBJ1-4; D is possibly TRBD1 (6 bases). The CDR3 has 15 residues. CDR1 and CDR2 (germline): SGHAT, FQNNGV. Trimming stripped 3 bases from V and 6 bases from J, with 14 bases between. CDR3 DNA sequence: TGTGCCAGCAGCTTGGGTCGGGGGGGCGATGAAAAACTGTTTTTT. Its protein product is CASSLGRGGDEKLFF. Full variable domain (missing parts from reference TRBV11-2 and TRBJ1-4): EAGVAQSPRYKIIEKRQSVAFWCNPISGHATLYWYQQILGQGPKLLIQFQNNGVVDDSQLPKDRFSAERLKGVDSTLKIQPAKLEDSAVYLCASSLGRGGDEKLFFGSGTQLSVL.

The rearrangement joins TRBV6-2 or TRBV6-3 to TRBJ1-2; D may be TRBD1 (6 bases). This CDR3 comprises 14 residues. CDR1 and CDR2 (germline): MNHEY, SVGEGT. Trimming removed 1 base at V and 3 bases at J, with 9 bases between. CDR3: CASSYYRVDYGYTF. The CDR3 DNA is TGTGCCAGCAGTTACTACAGGGTTGACTATGGCTACACCTTC.

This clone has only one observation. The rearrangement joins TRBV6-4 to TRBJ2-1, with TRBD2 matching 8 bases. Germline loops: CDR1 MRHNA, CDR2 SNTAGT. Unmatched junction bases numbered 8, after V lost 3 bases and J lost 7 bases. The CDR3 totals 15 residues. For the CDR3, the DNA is TGTGCCAGCAGTGATAGCGCGGGGGGAACGAATGAGCAGTTCTTC. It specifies CASSDSAGGTNEQFF.

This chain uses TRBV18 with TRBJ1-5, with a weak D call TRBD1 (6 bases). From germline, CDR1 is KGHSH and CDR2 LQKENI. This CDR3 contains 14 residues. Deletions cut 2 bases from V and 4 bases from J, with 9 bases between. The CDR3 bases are TGTGCCAGCTCACCAGACAGGAGGAATCAGCCCCAGCATTTT. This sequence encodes CASSPDRRNQPQHF.

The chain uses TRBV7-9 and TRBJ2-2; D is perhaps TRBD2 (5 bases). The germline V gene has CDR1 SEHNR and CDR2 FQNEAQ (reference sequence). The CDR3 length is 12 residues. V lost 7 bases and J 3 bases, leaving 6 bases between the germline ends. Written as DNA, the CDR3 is TGTGCCAGCAAGAGGGACACCGGGGAGCTGTTTTTT. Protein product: CASKRDTGELFF. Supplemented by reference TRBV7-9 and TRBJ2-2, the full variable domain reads DTGVSQNPRHKITKRGQNVTFRCDPISEHNRLYWYRQTLGQGPEFLTYFQNEAQLEKSRLLSDRFSAERPKGSFSTLEIQRTEQGDSAMYLCASKRDTGELFFGEGSRLTVL.

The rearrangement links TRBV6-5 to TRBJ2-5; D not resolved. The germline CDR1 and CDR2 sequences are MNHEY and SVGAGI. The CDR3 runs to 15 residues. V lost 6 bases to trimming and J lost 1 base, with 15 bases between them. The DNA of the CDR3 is TGTGCCAGCAGCCCCGCCGGCGGTATCCAAGAGACCCAGTACTTC. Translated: CASSPAGGIQETQYF.

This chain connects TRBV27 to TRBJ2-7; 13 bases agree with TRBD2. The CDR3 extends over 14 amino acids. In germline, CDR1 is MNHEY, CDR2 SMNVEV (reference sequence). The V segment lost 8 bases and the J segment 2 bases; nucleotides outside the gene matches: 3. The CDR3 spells CASRGLAGPYEQYF. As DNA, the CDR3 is TGTGCCAGCCGGGGACTAGCGGGACCCTACGAGCAGTACTTC.

The CDR3 sequence is CASSTGQGGEQYF. CDR3 coding DNA: TGCGCCAGCAGCACCGGACAGGGGGGCGAGCAGTACTTC. The rearrangement links TRBV5-1 to TRBJ2-7; TRBD1 matches 10 bases. Germline assignment: CDR1 SGHRS and CDR2 YFSETQ. Germline trimming cut 4 bases from V and 6 bases from J; bases unmatched to any gene: 4. This CDR3 has 13 residues. The full variable domain, rest sourced from reference TRBV5-1 and TRBJ2-7, is KAGVTQTPRYLIKTRGQQVTLSCSPISGHRSVSWYQQTPGQGLQFLFEYFSETQRNKGNFPGRFSGRQFSNSRSEMNVSTLELGDSALYLCASSTGQGGEQYFGPGTRLTVT.

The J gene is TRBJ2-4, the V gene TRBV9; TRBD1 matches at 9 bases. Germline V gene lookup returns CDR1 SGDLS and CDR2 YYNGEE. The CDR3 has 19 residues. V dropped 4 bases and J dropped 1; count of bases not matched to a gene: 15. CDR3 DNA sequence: TGTGCCAGCAGCACTAGTCCCGGGACAGGGACCGGGGCCAAAAACATTCAGTACTTC. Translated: CASSTSPGTGTGAKNIQYF.

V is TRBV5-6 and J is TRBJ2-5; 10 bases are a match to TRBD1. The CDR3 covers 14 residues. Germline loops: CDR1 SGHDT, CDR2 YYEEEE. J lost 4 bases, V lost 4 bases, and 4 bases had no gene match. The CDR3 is CASSGGTGVETQYF. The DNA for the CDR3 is TGTGCCAGCAGCGGGGGGACAGGGGTAGAGACCCAGTACTTC.

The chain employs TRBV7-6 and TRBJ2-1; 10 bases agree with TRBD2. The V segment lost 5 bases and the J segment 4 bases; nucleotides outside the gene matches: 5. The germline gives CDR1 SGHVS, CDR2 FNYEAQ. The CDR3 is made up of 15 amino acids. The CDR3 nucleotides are TGTGCCAGCAGCGCACTAGCGGGGCAGTACAATGAGCAGTTCTTC. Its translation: CASSALAGQYNEQFF.

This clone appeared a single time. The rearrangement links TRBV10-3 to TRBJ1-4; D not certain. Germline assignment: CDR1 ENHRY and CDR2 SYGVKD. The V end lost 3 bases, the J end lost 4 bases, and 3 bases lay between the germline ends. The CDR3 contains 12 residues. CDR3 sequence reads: CAISDLNEKLFF. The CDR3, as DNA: TGTGCCATCAGTGACCTTAATGAAAAACTGTTTTTT.

CDR3 nucleotides: TGTGCCAGCAGGCTTTCTCACAGGGGTAACACTGAAGCTTTCTTT. This codes for CASRLSHRGNTEAFF. The genes are TRBV7-2 and TRBJ1-1; 7 bases agree with TRBD1. Germline CDR1 reads SGHTA; CDR2 reads FQGNSA. The CDR3 spans 15 residues. The V and J ends lost 6 bases and 2 bases, in that order; junction bases with no gene match: 9. Using reference TRBV7-2 and TRBJ1-1 for the parts outside the CDR3, the full variable domain is GAGVSQSPSNKVTEKGKDVELRCDPISGHTALYWYRQSLGQGLEFLIYFQGNSAPDKSGLPSDRFSAERTGGSVSTLTIQRTQQEDSAVYLCASRLSHRGNTEAFFGQGTRLTVV.

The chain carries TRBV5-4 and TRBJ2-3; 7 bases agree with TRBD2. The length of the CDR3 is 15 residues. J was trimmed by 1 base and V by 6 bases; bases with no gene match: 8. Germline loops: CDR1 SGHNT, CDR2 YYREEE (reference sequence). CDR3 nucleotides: TGTGCCAGCACTCAAAGCCTAGCGGGCACAGATACGCAGTATTTT. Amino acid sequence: CASTQSLAGTDTQYF.

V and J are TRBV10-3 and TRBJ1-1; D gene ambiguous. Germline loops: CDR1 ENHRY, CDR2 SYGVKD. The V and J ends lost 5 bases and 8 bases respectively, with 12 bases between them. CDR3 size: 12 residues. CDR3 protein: CAISSGEGEAFF. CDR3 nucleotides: TGTGCCATCAGTTCGGGAGAGGGAGAAGCTTTCTTT.

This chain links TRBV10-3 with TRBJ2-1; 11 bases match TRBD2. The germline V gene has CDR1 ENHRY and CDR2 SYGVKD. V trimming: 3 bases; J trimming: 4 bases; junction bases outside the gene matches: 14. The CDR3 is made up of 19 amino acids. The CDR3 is CAISEGSSGGKRGYNEQFF. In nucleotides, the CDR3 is TGTGCCATCAGTGAAGGGTCTAGCGGGGGGAAGAGGGGATACAATGAGCAGTTCTTC.

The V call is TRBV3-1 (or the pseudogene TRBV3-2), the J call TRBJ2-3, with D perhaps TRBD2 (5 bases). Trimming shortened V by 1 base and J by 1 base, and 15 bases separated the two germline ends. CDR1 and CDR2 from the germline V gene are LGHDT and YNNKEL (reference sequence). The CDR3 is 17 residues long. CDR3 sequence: CASSQGGPGFCTDTQYF. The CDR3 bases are TGTGCCAGCAGCCAAGGAGGGCCCGGCTTTTGCACAGATACGCAGTATTTT.

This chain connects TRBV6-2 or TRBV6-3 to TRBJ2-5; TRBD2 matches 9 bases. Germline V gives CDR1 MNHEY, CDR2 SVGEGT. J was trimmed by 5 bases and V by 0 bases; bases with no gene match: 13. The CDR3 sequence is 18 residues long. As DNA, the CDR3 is TGTGCCAGCAGTTACTCGTCCCTAGGCGGGGGGGCGTTCGAGACCCAGTACTTC. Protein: CASSYSSLGGGAFETQYF.

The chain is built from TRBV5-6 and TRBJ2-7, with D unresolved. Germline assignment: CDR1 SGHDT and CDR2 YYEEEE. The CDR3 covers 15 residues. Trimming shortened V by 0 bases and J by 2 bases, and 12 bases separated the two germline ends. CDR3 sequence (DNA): TGTGCCAGCAGCTTGGGTCAGTTAAACACCTACGAGCAGTACGTC. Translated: CASSLGQLNTYEQYV.

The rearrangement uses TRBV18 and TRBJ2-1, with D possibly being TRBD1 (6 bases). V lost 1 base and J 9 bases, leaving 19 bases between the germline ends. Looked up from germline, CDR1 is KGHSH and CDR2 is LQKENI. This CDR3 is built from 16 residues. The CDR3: CASSPLTGGLLIEQFF. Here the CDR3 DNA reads TGTGCCAGCTCACCACTGACAGGAGGTCTCTTAATTGAGCAGTTCTTC.

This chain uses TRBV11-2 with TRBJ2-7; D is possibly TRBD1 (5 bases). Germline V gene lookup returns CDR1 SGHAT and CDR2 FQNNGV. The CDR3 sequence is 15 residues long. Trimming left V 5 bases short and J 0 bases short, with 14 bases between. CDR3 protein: CASSPHSGPSYEQYF. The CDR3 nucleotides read TGTGCCAGCAGCCCTCATTCAGGGCCCTCCTACGAGCAGTACTTC.

The CDR3 is CASSTVLQVNTEAFF. CDR3 nucleotide sequence: TGTGCCAGTAGTACTGTATTACAAGTGAACACTGAAGCTTTCTTT. J is TRBJ1-1 and V is TRBV19; no firm D call. CDR1 LNHDA and CDR2 SQIVND come from the germline V gene (reference sequence). V was shortened by 4 bases and J by 0 bases, with 12 bases between the two germline ends. The CDR3 has 15 amino acids.

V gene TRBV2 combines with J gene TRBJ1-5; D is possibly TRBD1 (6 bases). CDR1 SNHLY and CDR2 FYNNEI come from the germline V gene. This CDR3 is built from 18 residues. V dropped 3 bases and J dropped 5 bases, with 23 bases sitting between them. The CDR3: CASSEGDNVAIPYQPQHF. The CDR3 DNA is TGTGCCAGCAGTGAGGGGGACAACGTGGCGATTCCCTATCAGCCCCAGCATTTT. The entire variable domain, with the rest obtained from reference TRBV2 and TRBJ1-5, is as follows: EPEVTQTPSHQVTQMGQEVILRCVPISNHLYFYWYRQILGQKVEFLVSFYNNEISEKSEIFDDQFSVERPDGSNFTLKIRSTKLEDSAMYFCASSEGDNVAIPYQPQHFGDGTRLSIL.

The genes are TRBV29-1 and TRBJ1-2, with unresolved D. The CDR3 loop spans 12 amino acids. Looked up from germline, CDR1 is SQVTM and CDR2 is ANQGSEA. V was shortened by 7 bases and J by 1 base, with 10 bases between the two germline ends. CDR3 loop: CSATGVNYGYTF. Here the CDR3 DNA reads TGCAGCGCAACCGGGGTTAACTATGGCTACACCTTC. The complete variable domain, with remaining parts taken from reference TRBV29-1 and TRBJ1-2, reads SAVISQKPSRDICQRGTSLTIQCQVDSQVTMMFWYRQQPGQSLTLIATANQGSEATYESGFVIDKFPISRPNLTFSTLTVSNMSPEDSSIYLCSATGVNYGYTFGSGTRLTVV.

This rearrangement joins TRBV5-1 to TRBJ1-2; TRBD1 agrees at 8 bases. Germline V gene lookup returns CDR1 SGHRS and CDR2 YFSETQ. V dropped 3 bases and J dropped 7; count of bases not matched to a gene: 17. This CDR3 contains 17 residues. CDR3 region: CASSSNSGTGLFSGYTF. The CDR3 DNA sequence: TGCGCCAGCAGCTCTAATTCCGGGACAGGCCTGTTTAGTGGCTACACCTTC.